What follows is one T cell receptor (beta chain) and its context. Its target is unknown. The data originate from a study of identical twins. Study-wide results and limits: The abundant beta clonotypes from cord blood had fewer insertions, and memory repertoires had none of this.

Germline V gene lookup returns CDR1 ENHRY and CDR2 SYGVKD. CDR3 length: 16 residues. The V and J ends lost 8 bases and 0 bases, in that order; junction bases with no gene match: 7. TCRdb re-analysed the 5' RACE reads in MiXCR, keeping a single row per CDR3 protein. The table has 700,000 or so distinct CDR3 sequences, 8.5% to 9% seen once. The data also belong to a second study, concerning yellow fever vaccine responses in identical twins.

The chain uses TRBV10-3 and TRBJ2-1; TRBD1 matches at 10 bases. The clonotype was recovered from a woman aged 18-29 years in good health. The material sequenced was PBMCs. This CDR3 is CAIGQGVPSSYNEQFF. The CDR3 DNA reads as TGTGCCATCGGACAGGGGGTACCGAGCTCCTACAATGAGCAGTTCTTC.